A selection of T cell receptor beta chains follows, all from one sample in a study of OX40 agonist ivuxolimab in advanced cancers. TCRdb's table, derived via immunoSEQ multiplex PCR, lists solely in-frame clones and lacks some. The sample contains approximately 70,000 clones, over 80% of which appear only once. The specimen comprised CD4+ or CD8+ T cells sorted from blood, sampled in a trial of the OX40 agonist ivuxolimab. These receptor sequences come from an adult with an advanced solid tumor such as melanoma, head and neck, liver or kidney cancer. Each CDR3 is given with its conserved first and last residue.

>TRBV7-6|TRBJ2-1
CASSHNVQSNEQFF
>TRBV6-5|TRBJ1-2
CASSYSGGGNGYTF
>TRBV30|TRBJ2-1
CAWSLGSNEQFF
>TRBV4-2|TRBJ2-1
CASSQAGTTEQFF
>TRBV27|TRBJ1-5
CASSPSNQPQHF
>TRBV7-8|TRBJ1-1
CASTLGVNTEAFF
>TRBV18|TRBJ1-5
CASSPQGSQPQHF
>TRBV11-2|TRBJ1-2
CASSPRAGPSNYGYTF
>TRBV4-2|TRBJ2-5
CASSQEEGGTQYF
>TRBV11-2|TRBJ2-7
CASSLEASGSSYEQYF
>TRBV30|TRBJ1-5
CAWSEGVEGQPQHF
>TRBV19|TRBJ2-1
CASSLRLAGVYNEQFF
>TRBV7-3|TRBJ2-3
CASSSLGGYRTDTQYF